The 29 T cell receptor beta chains presented below share a single source sample, sequenced in a study of blood T cell repertoires in COVID-19. Using immunoSEQ multiplex PCR, the repertoire was profiled, and TCRdb retains in-frame clones only, with some absent. The sample lists approximately 160,000 clones; approximately 80% were seen once. The specimen sequenced was PBMCs or T cells enriched from blood (not recorded which). The receptors were sampled from a woman aged 45-65 years who had recovered from COVID-19.

The V gene is TRBV27, the J gene TRBJ1-1; TRBD1 agrees at 9 bases. The CDR3 extends over 15 amino acids. In germline, CDR1 is MNHEY, CDR2 SMNVEV (reference sequence). Trimming at V came to 3 bases and at J to 4 bases, leaving 6 bases not matched to a gene. The CDR3 region is CASSLNEQGATEAFF. The CDR3 DNA is TGTGCCAGCAGTTTGAACGAACAGGGGGCCACTGAAGCTTTCTTT.

The gene calls are TRBV6-5 and TRBJ1-1; a weak D match, TRBD1 (5 bases). Germline values: CDR1 MNHEY, CDR2 SVGAGI. The length of the CDR3 is 14 residues. Deletions cut 0 bases from V and 6 bases from J, with 11 bases between. The CDR3 region is CASSYSEGRAEAFF. CDR3 bases: TGTGCCAGCAGTTACTCGGAGGGGCGGGCTGAAGCTTTCTTT.

V and J are TRBV24-1 and TRBJ2-2, with 9 bases fitting TRBD2. Germline values: CDR1 KGHDR, CDR2 SFDVKD. Trimming removed 7 bases from V and 2 bases from J; junction bases left unmatched: 10. The CDR3 loop spans 17 amino acids. The CDR3 protein is CATSSFGLAKNTGELFF. The CDR3 DNA follows: TGTGCCACCAGCAGTTTTGGACTAGCGAAAAACACCGGGGAGCTGTTTTTT.

This clone has just a few counts. This chain joins TRBV29-1 and TRBJ2-7, with TRBD2 identical over 13 bases. The CDR3 extends over 16 amino acids. The V gene end was trimmed by 6 bases and the J gene end by 3 bases; junction bases not matched to a gene: 11. Per the germline V gene, CDR1 is SQVTM and CDR2 is ANQGSEA. CDR3 DNA: TGCAGCGTCGAGAGGACTAGCGGGGGCCGATACTACGAGCAGTACTTC. Encoded protein: CSVERTSGGRYYEQYF.

V usage is TRBV25-1 and J usage is TRBJ1-6; a weak D match, TRBD1 (5 bases). The CDR3 contains 12 residues. V lost 5 bases, J lost 8 bases, and 7 bases lay in between. Germline values: CDR1 MGHDK, CDR2 SYGVNS. The CDR3 reads CASSWGDSPLHF. The CDR3 coding sequence is TGTGCCAGCAGTTGGGGGGATTCACCCCTCCACTTT.

The chain carries TRBV3-1 (or the pseudogene TRBV3-2) and TRBJ2-7, with TRBD2 matching 8 bases. V lost 3 bases to trimming and J lost 0 bases; unmatched junction nucleotides: 10. Germline V lookup: CDR1 LGHDT, CDR2 YNNKEL (reference sequence). This CDR3 is 17 amino acids long. CDR3 bases: TGTGCCAGCAGCCAGGTCTACACAGCGGGGGACTCCTACGAGCAGTACTTC. Its translation is CASSQVYTAGDSYEQYF.

The V call is TRBV19, the J call TRBJ1-6, with D uncertain. CDR1 and CDR2 (germline): LNHDA, SQIVND (reference sequence). The germline V and J ends were trimmed by 5 bases and 7 bases, with 12 bases remaining between them. This CDR3 spans 14 amino acids. CDR3 loop: CASSQEVRNSPLHF. Here the CDR3 DNA reads TGTGCCAGTAGTCAGGAGGTTCGGAATTCACCCCTCCACTTT.

V and J are TRBV5-8 and TRBJ2-7; TRBD1 is a possible D gene (6 bases). The CDR3 loop spans 15 amino acids. Germline CDR1 SGHTS, CDR2 YDEGEE. The V and J ends lost 3 bases and 2 bases respectively, with 15 bases between them. Here the CDR3 DNA reads TGTGCCAGCAGCTCAGGGGTTCGGCGCGCCTACGAGCAGTACTTC. Protein product: CASSSGVRRAYEQYF.

The V call is TRBV2, the J call TRBJ1-1; D not resolved. V was trimmed by 5 bases and J by 0 bases, leaving 10 bases between them. Looked up from germline, CDR1 is SNHLY and CDR2 is FYNNEI. CDR3 size: 14 residues. Here the CDR3 reads CASSFRRLNTEAFF. The CDR3 DNA reads as TGTGCCAGCAGTTTCCGGAGACTGAACACTGAAGCTTTCTTT.

J is TRBJ1-4 and V is TRBV20-1; D unresolved. Trimming took 1 base from V and 8 from J, leaving 5 bases between them. Germline CDR1 is DFQATT and CDR2 is SNEGSKA (reference sequence). The CDR3 runs to 11 residues. The CDR3 loop reads CSARVEEKLFF. CDR3 bases: TGCAGTGCTAGAGTAGAGGAAAAACTGTTTTTT.

This chain connects TRBV9 to TRBJ2-2; the D gene is possibly TRBD2 (6 bases). V lost 8 bases, J lost 8 bases, and 10 bases lay in between. This CDR3 is 11 amino acids long. CDR1 is SGDLS and CDR2 is YYNGEE in the germline V gene. CDR3 in DNA: TGTGCCAGTGAAGGAGGGGGGGAGCTGTTTTTT. Translated, it gives CASEGGGELFF.

The chain uses TRBV4-1 and TRBJ2-3; 7 bases match TRBD1. The germline CDR1 and CDR2 sequences are MGHRA and YSYEKL. The CDR3 totals 16 residues. The ends lost 7 bases at V and 2 bases at J; junction bases unmatched: 12. The CDR3 nucleotides read TGCGCCAGCACCTCAATGGCAGGGGGAGTCACAGATACGCAGTATTTT. It yields the protein CASTSMAGGVTDTQYF.

The V and J genes are TRBV12-3 or TRBV12-4 and TRBJ2-7, with D possibly being TRBD1 (5 bases). The CDR3 spans 13 residues. The V end lost 3 bases, the J end lost 5 bases, and 11 bases lay between the germline ends. The CDR3 region is CASSLVQGNEQYF. CDR3 nucleotide sequence: TGTGCCAGCAGTTTGGTGCAGGGTAACGAGCAGTACTTC.

This clone is a singleton in its sample. The J gene is TRBJ1-5, the V gene TRBV18, with a possible D match to TRBD1 (5 bases). Germline assignment: CDR1 KGHSH and CDR2 LQKENI. The CDR3 is made up of 14 amino acids. V lost 6 bases and J lost 3, with 12 bases in between. The CDR3 region is CASSGGAANQPQHF. CDR3 DNA: TGTGCCAGCTCCGGCGGGGCAGCCAATCAGCCCCAGCATTTT.

The genes are TRBV18 and TRBJ2-1, with D possibly TRBD2 on 6 matching bases. The CDR3 is 16 residues long. CDR1 is KGHSH, CDR2 LQKENI, per germline. Trimming removed 3 bases from V and 5 bases from J, with 17 bases in between. Here the CDR3 reads CASSPINVGGNNEQFF. The CDR3 coding sequence is TGTGCCAGCTCACCTATCAACGTCGGAGGGAACAATGAGCAGTTCTTC.

This clone has just a few counts. The gene calls are TRBV5-4 and TRBJ2-1, with 9 bases matching TRBD2. Germline assignment: CDR1 SGHNT and CDR2 YYREEE (reference sequence). Trimming removed 5 bases from V and 8 bases from J; junction bases left unmatched: 11. There are 15 residues in the CDR3. The CDR3 is CASSGMASGKDEQFF. In nucleotides, the CDR3 is TGTGCCAGCAGTGGGATGGCTAGCGGGAAGGATGAGCAGTTCTTC.

The count of this clone is one. The CDR3 is CASSLASGSTDTQYF. The CDR3 DNA reads TGCGCCAGCAGCTTGGCAAGCGGAAGCACAGATACGCAGTATTTT. The chain recombines TRBV5-1 with TRBJ2-3, with D perhaps TRBD2 (5 bases). CDR1 and CDR2 from the germline V gene are SGHRS and YFSETQ. Trimming stripped 0 bases from V and 0 bases from J, with 8 bases between. The CDR3 extends over 15 amino acids.

The chain couples TRBV5-6 to TRBJ2-7; 7 nucleotides align to TRBD2. After removal of 3 bases from V and 2 bases from J, the junction contained 14 bases not matched to a gene. The CDR3 is 17 residues long. The germline CDR1 and CDR2 sequences are SGHDT and YYEEEE. The CDR3: CASSSVVRAGRAYEQYF. The CDR3 DNA is TGTGCCAGCAGCTCCGTAGTGAGAGCGGGGAGAGCCTACGAGCAGTACTTC.

The chain recombines TRBV7-9 with TRBJ2-1; tentative D call: TRBD1 (5 bases). The V gene lost 3 bases and the J gene lost 5 bases, with 11 bases spanning the gap. The CDR3 loop spans 14 amino acids. CDR1 is SEHNR, CDR2 FQNEAQ, per germline (reference sequence). This chain's CDR3 is CASSFSTGNNEQFF. Written as DNA, the CDR3 is TGTGCCAGCAGCTTCTCAACAGGAAACAATGAGCAGTTCTTC.

V and J are TRBV11-2 and TRBJ1-5, with TRBD1 identical over 8 bases. Germline V CDR1 and CDR2: SGHAT, FQNNGV. The CDR3 spans 15 residues. Trimming removed 6 bases from V and 10 bases from J; junction bases left unmatched: 14. The CDR3 reads CASSYTQGARVPQHF. CDR3 bases: TGTGCCAGCAGTTATACTCAGGGGGCGAGAGTACCCCAGCATTTT.

V usage is TRBV7-2 and J usage is TRBJ2-4; possibly TRBD1 for D (6 bases). V was trimmed by 0 bases and J by 7 bases, leaving 10 bases between them. This CDR3 has 14 amino acids. Germline V gene data show CDR1 as SGHTA and CDR2 as FQGNSA. The CDR3 is CASSLAQGPNIQYF. The DNA for the CDR3 is TGTGCCAGCAGCTTAGCGCAGGGGCCTAACATTCAGTACTTC. Together with reference TRBV7-2 and TRBJ2-4, the CDR3 gives the full variable domain: GAGVSQSPSNKVTEKGKDVELRCDPISGHTALYWYRQSLGQGLEFLIYFQGNSAPDKSGLPSDRFSAERTGGSVSTLTIQRTQQEDSAVYLCASSLAQGPNIQYFGAGTRLSVL.

Here the CDR3 DNA reads TGTGCCAGCAGCTTAGGGCCGGGAAAGGGCACTGAAGCTTTCTTT. This encodes CASSLGPGKGTEAFF. The chain uses TRBV11-1 and TRBJ1-1; no clear D. CDR3 length: 15 amino acids. The V end was cut by 1 base, the J end by 4 bases, with 13 bases between. Germline V gene sequence: CDR1 SGHAT, CDR2 FQDESV (reference sequence).

The J gene is TRBJ1-1, the V gene TRBV20-1; D may be TRBD1 (6 bases). The CDR3 spans 10 residues. Germline V gene data show CDR1 as DFQATT and CDR2 as SNEGSKA (reference sequence). Between the trimmed V and J ends, which lost 4 bases and 11 bases, there was a span of 11 bases. The CDR3 region has the DNA TGCAGTGCTAACAGGGAGCTTGCTTTCTTT. It encodes CSANRELAFF.

The chain has TRBV7-9 and TRBJ2-1, with 8 bases aligning to TRBD1. The germline gives CDR1 SEHNR, CDR2 FQNEAQ (reference sequence). V shed 5 bases and J 4 bases; nucleotides not matched to a gene: 7. The CDR3 totals 15 residues. The CDR3 reads CASSPPGQGYNEQFF. The CDR3 coding sequence is TGTGCCAGCAGCCCGCCAGGACAGGGATACAATGAGCAGTTCTTC. Complete variable domain (other parts from reference TRBV7-9 and TRBJ2-1): DTGVSQNPRHKITKRGQNVTFRCDPISEHNRLYWYRQTLGQGPEFLTYFQNEAQLEKSRLLSDRFSAERPKGSFSTLEIQRTEQGDSAMYLCASSPPGQGYNEQFFGPGTRLTVL.

The chain joins TRBV7-6 to TRBJ2-3; 9 nucleotides match TRBD2. V gave up 4 bases and J gave up 2 bases; unmatched junction bases: 10. The CDR3 loop spans 17 amino acids. In germline, CDR1 is SGHVS, CDR2 FNYEAQ. For the CDR3, the DNA is TGTGCCAGCAGCTCCGTGACTAGCGGCCTATCCACAGATACGCAGTATTTT. Protein sequence: CASSSVTSGLSTDTQYF.

The chain has TRBV2 and TRBJ2-3; 7 bases fit TRBD1. This CDR3 is built from 15 residues. V shed 9 bases, J shed 0 bases, and the junction held 9 bases outside the gene matches. Germline V gene data show CDR1 as SNHLY and CDR2 as FYNNEI. Written as DNA, the CDR3 is TGTGCCAGTTCCCCCCGGGACAGCAGCACAGATACGCAGTATTTT. As protein: CASSPRDSSTDTQYF.

This chain links TRBV19 with TRBJ2-7, with 8 positions matching TRBD1. This CDR3 is 14 amino acids long. J gave up 5 bases and V 8 bases, and 11 bases lay outside the gene matches. The germline V gene has CDR1 LNHDA and CDR2 SQIVND (reference sequence). CDR3: CASSQDRVRNEQYF. CDR3 nucleotide sequence: TGTGCCAGTTCCCAGGACAGGGTGAGAAACGAGCAGTACTTC.

V and J are TRBV7-2 and TRBJ2-5, with TRBD2 matching 8 bases. CDR1 is SGHTA and CDR2 is FQGNSA in the germline V gene. V lost 2 bases, J lost 2 bases, and 4 bases stayed unmatched. The CDR3 length is 15 residues. The CDR3 reads CASSLQTGGQETQYF. CDR3 coding DNA: TGTGCCAGCAGCTTACAGACGGGGGGGCAAGAGACCCAGTACTTC.

The chain combines TRBV18 with TRBJ1-1; the match to TRBD1 covers 10 bases. J was trimmed by 5 bases and V by 5 bases; bases with no gene match: 11. From germline, CDR1 is KGHSH and CDR2 LQKENI. The CDR3 extends over 16 amino acids. The CDR3 DNA reads TGTGCCAGCTCATCACTGACAGGGGGCGCCGGGACTGAAGCTTTCTTT. Residues: CASSSLTGGAGTEAFF. Variable domain in full (rest from reference TRBV18 and TRBJ1-1): NAGVMQNPRHLVRRRGQEARLRCSPMKGHSHVYWYRQLPEEGLKFMVYLQKENIIDESGMPKERFSAEFPKEGPSILRIQQVVRGDSAAYFCASSSLTGGAGTEAFFGQGTRLTVV.